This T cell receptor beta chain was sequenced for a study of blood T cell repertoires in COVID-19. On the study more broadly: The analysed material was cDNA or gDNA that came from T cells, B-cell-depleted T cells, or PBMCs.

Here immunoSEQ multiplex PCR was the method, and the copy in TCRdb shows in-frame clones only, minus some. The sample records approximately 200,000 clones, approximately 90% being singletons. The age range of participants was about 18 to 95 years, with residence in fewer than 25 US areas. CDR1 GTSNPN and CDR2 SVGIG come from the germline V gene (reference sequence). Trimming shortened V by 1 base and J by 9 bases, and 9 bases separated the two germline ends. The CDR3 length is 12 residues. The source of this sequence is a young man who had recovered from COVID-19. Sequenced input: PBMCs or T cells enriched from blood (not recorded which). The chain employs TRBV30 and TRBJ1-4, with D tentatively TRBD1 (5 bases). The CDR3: CAWSAEGKKLFF. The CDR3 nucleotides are TGTGCCTGGAGTGCGGAGGGGAAAAAACTGTTTTTT.